This T cell receptor (beta chain) derives from a study of shared clonotypes between healthy human individuals. Study-wide context: Participating donors consisted of a couple of women and a few men aged 18 to 49. Per donor, CD8 memory used one plate, CD8 naive used two, CD4 memory used three and CD4 naive used three.

Here immunoSEQ multiplex PCR was the method, and the copy in TCRdb shows in-frame clones only, minus some. The sample records approximately 640,000 clones, about two thirds being singletons. This clone was seen a handful of times. V lost 1 base to trimming and J lost 8 bases; unmatched junction nucleotides: 9. Germline assignment: CDR1 SGHVS and CDR2 FNYEAQ. The CDR3 is 16 residues long. The rearrangement joins TRBV7-6 to TRBJ1-4; 8 bases match TRBD1. The source is a woman aged 30 to 39 in good health. Sequenced sample: memory CD4+ T cells sorted from blood. Noted subset: CD45RA-negative fraction. The CDR3 DNA follows: TGTGCCAGCAGCTTAGACGGACAGGGCCTTTCCGAAAAACTGTTTTTT. Amino acids: CASSLDGQGLSEKLFF.